What follows describes a single T cell receptor (beta chain). Its target antigen remains unknown. The junction departs from germline at one end; a sequencing error may be responsible. The sample is drawn from a study of blood T cell repertoires in COVID-19 (dated by TCRdb to the early 2020s). For the wider study: Samples from collaborators originated in the United States, Italy and Spain and spanned both the acute and convalescent phases of COVID-19. A freely available public database, intended as a resource for researchers studying the immune response to SARS-CoV-2, is where the repertoires were released. Where HLA class I and class II types were available, the types were taken from metadata supplied by the sample provider, not from assay-based typing. The samples were drawn from the first 160 participants of the ongoing ImmuneRACE study and from 1,200 or so subjects provided by 6 global collaborators. Subjects who had been exposed to COVID-19, were actively infected with it, or had recovered from it provided the deeply sampled blood TCRbeta repertoires that made up the dataset. A de-identified subject ID, COVID-19 status, age in years and sex were almost always included in the sample metadata. The prospective study material was composed of cDNA or gDNA derived from T cells, B-cell-depleted T cells, or PBMCs.

Points the paper makes about the study in general: Clinical and demographic metadata were provided uncurated, with the amount varying by source and participant.

TCRbeta CDR3 regions were amplified from genomic DNA by means of the immunoSEQ Assay, a bias-controlled multiplex PCR. The study's processing was this. The number of nucleated cells in each sample was estimated from the amplification of reference gene primers within the assay. Sequence reads were collapsed and filtered to measure the absolute abundance of every unique TCRbeta CDR3 rearrangement. Productive Simpson clonality was computed per sample as the square root of Simpson's diversity index over productive rearrangements. Not all clones reach the TCRdb copy of this immuneACCESS table, which keeps in-frame sequences only. Checked studies attribute under half of the gap to unresolved V genes and leave the rest unexplained. From that table come the V and J calls and clone size; the DNA was used to work out D and trimming. The sample table contains about 200,000 clones; only one count was recorded for 75% to 90% of them. The ten largest clonotypes hold about 1.3% of the sample.

Enrolling through a virtual design, the prospective study's participants ranged in age from roughly 18 to 89 years and lived across 24 United States geographic areas. Cohort assignment in the prospective study relied on participant-reported clinical history from a screening survey and a study questionnaire. ImmuneRACE Cohort 3 recovered participants were defined by two consecutive negative NP/OP PCR tests, healthcare professional clearance, or symptom resolution. Mobile phlebotomists in the prospective study collected whole blood, serum and a nasopharyngeal or oropharyngeal swab from every participant. Additional blood draws and questionnaires over an approximately two-month period could optionally be provided by prospective study participants. Prospective study blood samples were shipped either frozen or at room temperature before DNA extraction. There are 12 amino acids in the CDR3, from cysteine to phenylalanine inclusive. Of all the DNA, just the CDR3 is kept, 36 bases in frame from base 1. CDR1 SGHTS and CDR2 YDEGEE are derived from the germline V gene.

The chain joins TRBV5-8 to TRBJ1-2; the D gene cannot be resolved reliably. This TCR derives from a man younger than 40 who had recovered from COVID-19. What was sequenced was PBMCs or T cells enriched from blood (not recorded which). The CDR3 sequence is CASRQIGPREGF. The nucleotides read TGTGCCAGCAGACAGATCGGTCCTAGGGAGGGATTC.